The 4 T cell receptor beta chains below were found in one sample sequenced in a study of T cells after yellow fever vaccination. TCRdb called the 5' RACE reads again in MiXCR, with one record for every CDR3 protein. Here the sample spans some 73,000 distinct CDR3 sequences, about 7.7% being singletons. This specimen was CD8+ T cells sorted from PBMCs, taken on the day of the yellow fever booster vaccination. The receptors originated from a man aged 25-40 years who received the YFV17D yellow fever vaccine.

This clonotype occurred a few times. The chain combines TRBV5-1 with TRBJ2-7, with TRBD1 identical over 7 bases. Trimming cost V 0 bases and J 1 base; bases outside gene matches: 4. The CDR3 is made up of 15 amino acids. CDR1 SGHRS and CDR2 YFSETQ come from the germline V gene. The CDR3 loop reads CASSLEGQFSYEQYF. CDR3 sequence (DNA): TGCGCCAGCAGCTTGGAGGGACAGTTTTCCTACGAGCAGTACTTC.

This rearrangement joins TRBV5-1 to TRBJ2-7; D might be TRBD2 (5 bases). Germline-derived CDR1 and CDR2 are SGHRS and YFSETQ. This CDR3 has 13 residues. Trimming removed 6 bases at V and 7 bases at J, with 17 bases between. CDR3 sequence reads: CASKAEVFVEQYF. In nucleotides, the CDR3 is TGCGCCAGCAAGGCGGAGGTCTTCGTAGAGCAGTACTTC.

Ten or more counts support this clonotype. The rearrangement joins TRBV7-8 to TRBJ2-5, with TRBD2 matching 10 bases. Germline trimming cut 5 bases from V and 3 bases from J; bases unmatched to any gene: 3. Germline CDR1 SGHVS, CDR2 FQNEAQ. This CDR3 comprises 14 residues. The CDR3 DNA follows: TGTGCCAGCAGCCTTCTAGCGGGAGAAGAGACCCAGTACTTC. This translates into CASSLLAGEETQYF.

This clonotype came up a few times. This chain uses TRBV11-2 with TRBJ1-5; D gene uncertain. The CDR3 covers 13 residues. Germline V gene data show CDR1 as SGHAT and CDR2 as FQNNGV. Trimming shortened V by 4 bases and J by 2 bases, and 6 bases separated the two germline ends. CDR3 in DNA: TGTGCCAGCAGCTCCCGAGGCAATCAGCCCCAGCATTTT. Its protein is CASSSRGNQPQHF. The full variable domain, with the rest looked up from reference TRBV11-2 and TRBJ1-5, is EAGVAQSPRYKIIEKRQSVAFWCNPISGHATLYWYQQILGQGPKLLIQFQNNGVVDDSQLPKDRFSAERLKGVDSTLKIQPAKLEDSAVYLCASSSRGNQPQHFGDGTRLSIL.